The 25 T cell receptor beta chains listed next were all sequenced from one sample in a study of T cell responses to AZD1222 COVID-19 vaccine. Using immunoSEQ multiplex PCR, the repertoire was profiled, and TCRdb retains in-frame clones only, with some absent. Among about 130,000 clones, 80% to 90% were seen once, and the ten largest hold about 5.4%. The starting material was peripheral blood, obtained on day 0 of AZD1222 vaccination. The receptors were gathered from an adult in good health.

The rearrangement uses TRBV28 and TRBJ2-3, with D hard to call. This CDR3 has 13 amino acids. Germline loops: CDR1 MDHEN, CDR2 SYDVKM. Trimming shortened V by 3 bases and J by 4 bases, and 8 bases separated the two germline ends. The CDR3 is CASSFQSSDTQYF. The DNA of the CDR3 is TGTGCCAGCAGTTTCCAGTCATCAGATACGCAGTATTTT.

This chain links TRBV5-6 with TRBJ1-3, with no clear D. This CDR3 contains 16 residues. V lost 4 bases to trimming and J lost 0 bases, with 14 bases between them. Germline V gene lookup returns CDR1 SGHDT and CDR2 YYEEEE. The CDR3 loop reads CASSPRGGSSGNTIYF. CDR3 nucleotides: TGTGCCAGCAGCCCACGTGGCGGTAGCTCTGGAAACACCATATATTTT.

The genes are TRBV28 and TRBJ1-1, with a weak D call TRBD1 (6 bases). Per germline, CDR1 MDHEN and CDR2 SYDVKM. The CDR3 contains 16 residues. Between the trimmed V and J ends, which lost 2 bases and 3 bases, there was a span of 16 bases. CDR3 sequence reads: CASSLPAGVGYTEAFF. The CDR3 coding sequence is TGTGCCAGCAGTTTACCCGCAGGGGTCGGGTACACTGAAGCTTTCTTT.

The chain recombines TRBV11-2 with TRBJ2-5; perhaps TRBD1 as D (7 bases). This CDR3 spans 15 amino acids. CDR1 and CDR2 from the germline V gene are SGHAT and FQNNGV. V lost 1 base and J lost 5, with 14 bases in between. CDR3 sequence: CASSLGAGGIETQYF. CDR3 DNA: TGTGCCAGCAGCTTAGGCGCAGGGGGGATCGAGACCCAGTACTTC.

The chain joins TRBV7-3 to TRBJ2-5; the match to TRBD2 covers 9 bases. The V and J ends lost 1 base and 1 base, in that order; junction bases with no gene match: 7. This CDR3 spans 17 amino acids. Looked up from germline, CDR1 is SGHTA and CDR2 is FQGTGA. The CDR3 here is CASSLRGLAGTQETQYF. CDR3 nucleotide sequence: TGTGCCAGCAGCTTAAGGGGGCTAGCGGGAACCCAAGAGACCCAGTACTTC.

This sequence joins TRBV18 and TRBJ2-5, with D possibly matching TRBD2 (6 bases). The germline V gene has CDR1 KGHSH and CDR2 LQKENI. CDR3 size: 13 residues. Trimming cost V 2 bases and J 2 bases, with 6 bases left between them. The CDR3 here is CASSPGGQETQYF. CDR3 in DNA: TGTGCCAGCTCACCAGGAGGGCAAGAGACCCAGTACTTC.

This clone has more than one count but fewer than ten. J is TRBJ2-6 and V is TRBV28; the D call may be TRBD1 or TRBD2 (5 bases each). The CDR3 is made up of 17 amino acids. The V and J ends lost 7 bases and 0 bases respectively, with 16 bases between them. The germline gives CDR1 MDHEN, CDR2 SYDVKM. In nucleotides, the CDR3 is TGTGCCAGCACCTCCCCGGGACGGCTCTCTGGGGCCAACGTCCTGACTTTC. This encodes CASTSPGRLSGANVLTF.

The J gene is TRBJ2-7, the V gene TRBV10-2; D is perhaps TRBD1 or TRBD2 (6 bases each). The V end lost 3 bases, the J end lost 0 bases, and 12 bases lay between the germline ends. CDR3 length equals 15 residues. Germline V lookup: CDR1 WSHSY, CDR2 SAAADI. The DNA of the CDR3 is TGCGCCAGCAGTGAATGGAGGGGGTTCTCCTACGAGCAGTACTTC. It specifies CASSEWRGFSYEQYF.

The chain combines TRBV6-5 with TRBJ2-3; possible D gene TRBD1, 5 bases. The germline gives CDR1 MNHEY, CDR2 SVGAGI. The CDR3 is 14 amino acids. V was cut by 6 bases and J by 1 base, with 11 bases left in between. The DNA of the CDR3 is TGTGCCAGCAGACAGGTTGGGGGCACAGATACGCAGTATTTT. Amino acid sequence: CASRQVGGTDTQYF.

V usage is TRBV5-4 and J usage is TRBJ2-2, with 8 bases fitting TRBD1. Looked up from germline, CDR1 is SGHNT and CDR2 is YYREEE (reference sequence). The CDR3 has 15 residues. Trimming cost V 6 bases and J 5 bases; bases outside gene matches: 9. The CDR3: CASTRRDRSTGELFF. DNA of the CDR3: TGTGCCAGCACCCGACGGGACAGGTCTACCGGGGAGCTGTTTTTT.

The J gene is TRBJ1-5, the V gene TRBV7-2; D is undetermined. Germline assignment: CDR1 SGHTA and CDR2 FQGNSA. The CDR3 loop spans 12 amino acids. The V end lost 0 bases, the J end lost 9 bases, and 6 bases lay between the germline ends. As DNA, the CDR3 is TGTGCCAGCAGCTTAGCCCGGGGGCCCCAGCATTTT. Amino acid sequence: CASSLARGPQHF.

The chain is built from TRBV19 and TRBJ2-6; a weak D match, TRBD1 (5 bases). CDR3 length: 14 residues. Germline CDR1 is LNHDA and CDR2 is SQIVND (reference sequence). V lost 4 bases to trimming and J lost 4 bases, with 8 bases between them. CDR3 protein: CASSSSGGANVLTF. Here the CDR3 DNA reads TGTGCCAGTAGTAGCTCAGGGGGGGCCAACGTCCTGACTTTC.

The genes are TRBV19 and TRBJ2-1; the match to TRBD2 covers 9 bases. J lost 3 bases, V lost 2 bases, and 2 bases had no gene match. The CDR3 consists of 15 residues. CDR1 LNHDA and CDR2 SQIVND come from the germline V gene (reference sequence). The DNA of the CDR3 is TGTGCCAGTAGTATATCGCGGGAGGGCTACAATGAGCAGTTCTTC. This gives the protein CASSISREGYNEQFF.

J is TRBJ1-2 and V is TRBV15, with D perhaps matching TRBD1 (6 bases). Between the trimmed V and J ends, which lost 1 base and 8 bases, there was a span of 11 bases. The CDR3 contains 13 residues. The germline V gene encodes CDR1 LNHNV and CDR2 YYDKDF (reference sequence). The CDR3 DNA is TGTGCCACCAGCAGAGTGTTACAGGGAGGCTACACCTTC. It encodes CATSRVLQGGYTF.

V and J are TRBV11-2 and TRBJ2-6; the D gene is possibly TRBD1 (6 bases). Trimming removed 5 bases from V and 0 bases from J, with 17 bases in between. The CDR3 spans 18 residues. Germline CDR1 is SGHAT and CDR2 is FQNNGV. This chain's CDR3 is CASSPTPRTDSGANVLTF. CDR3 sequence (DNA): TGTGCCAGCAGCCCCACCCCCCGGACAGACTCTGGGGCCAACGTCCTGACTTTC.

The chain couples TRBV30 to TRBJ1-3; a possible D gene is TRBD1 (6 bases). Germline CDR1 is GTSNPN and CDR2 is SVGIG (reference sequence). The ends were cut back, 5 bases at V and 1 base at J, with 9 bases in the middle. The CDR3 runs to 13 residues. CDR3 sequence: CAWAGDSGNTIYF. The CDR3 nucleotides read TGTGCCTGGGCAGGGGATTCTGGAAACACCATATATTTT.

The V gene is TRBV9, the J gene TRBJ2-2; D is unresolved. Trimming stripped 0 bases from V and 4 bases from J, with 13 bases between. Germline V gives CDR1 SGDLS, CDR2 YYNGEE. The CDR3 covers 16 residues. CDR3 residues: CASSVGLGSVTGELFF. The CDR3 DNA reads as TGTGCCAGCAGCGTAGGCTTGGGATCGGTCACCGGGGAGCTGTTTTTT.

In DNA, the CDR3 is TGTGCCAGCAGCTCCTGGACTAGCGGGGCGCTCCCTTCCTACGAGCAGTACTTC. Translation: CASSSWTSGALPSYEQYF. The V and J genes are TRBV7-9 and TRBJ2-7; 12 bases map to TRBD2. In germline, CDR1 is SEHNR, CDR2 FQNEAQ (reference sequence). The CDR3 length is 18 residues. Trimming removed 4 bases from V and 1 base from J; junction bases left unmatched: 11.

The gene calls are TRBV2 and TRBJ1-4; possible D gene TRBD1, 5 bases. V lost 8 bases and J lost 4, with 8 bases in between. Per germline, CDR1 SNHLY and CDR2 FYNNEI. This CDR3 has 12 residues. Here the CDR3 reads CASGRVNEKLFF. The DNA of the CDR3 is TGTGCCAGCGGCAGGGTTAATGAAAAACTGTTTTTT.

The V call is TRBV24-1, the J call TRBJ1-2, with D maybe TRBD1 (6 bases). The CDR3 consists of 14 residues. V gave up 4 bases and J gave up 7 bases, with 15 bases separating them. In germline, CDR1 is KGHDR, CDR2 SFDVKD. CDR3 in DNA: TGTGCCACCAGTGACAGCGGCAGGGGTACTGGCTACACCTTC. Protein: CATSDSGRGTGYTF.

The chain uses TRBV10-2 and TRBJ1-5; tentative D call: TRBD1 (5 bases). V lost 5 bases, J lost 3 bases, and 14 bases lay in between. This CDR3 has 15 amino acids. The germline gives CDR1 WSHSY, CDR2 SAAADI. The CDR3 is CASSRDRHTNQPQHF. CDR3 DNA: TGCGCCAGCAGTCGGGACCGCCATACCAATCAGCCCCAGCATTTT.

The chain joins TRBV5-6 to TRBJ2-7; 10 bases are a match to TRBD2. V trimming: 2 bases; J trimming: 2 bases; junction bases outside the gene matches: 7. CDR1 SGHDT and CDR2 YYEEEE come from the germline V gene. The CDR3 runs 16 residues. The CDR3 DNA reads TGTGCCAGCAGCTTCCTCACTAGCGGGGCCACCTACGAGCAGTACTTC. The encoded protein is CASSFLTSGATYEQYF.

The gene calls are TRBV11-2 and TRBJ2-7; 7 nucleotides align to TRBD1. Germline V lookup: CDR1 SGHAT, CDR2 FQNNGV. CDR3 size: 13 residues. V gave up 4 bases and J gave up 2 bases; unmatched junction bases: 2. The CDR3 DNA sequence: TGTGCCAGCAGCTACGACAGGGCCTACGAGCAGTACTTC. Amino acid sequence: CASSYDRAYEQYF.

The genes are TRBV19 and TRBJ1-3; 7 bases are a match to TRBD1. V was pared by 4 bases and J by 4 bases, with 10 bases of the junction left unmatched. The CDR3 runs 16 residues. In germline, CDR1 is LNHDA, CDR2 SQIVND (reference sequence). The CDR3 sequence: CASSRGQTASGNTIYF. The CDR3 bases are TGTGCCAGTAGTAGGGGACAGACGGCGTCCGGAAACACCATATATTTT.

The chain links TRBV18 to TRBJ1-3; possibly TRBD1 for D (6 bases). There are 15 residues in the CDR3. CDR1 KGHSH and CDR2 LQKENI come from the germline V gene. V lost 3 bases to trimming and J lost 0 bases, with 9 bases between them. This chain's CDR3 is CASSPSGDSGNTIYF. DNA of the CDR3: TGTGCCAGCTCACCTTCAGGGGACTCTGGAAACACCATATATTTT.